The present T cell receptor (beta chain) was sequenced within a study of blood T cells in healthy people across ages. A J-beta primer mix and a sample-barcoded 5' primer were used in a second PCR of roughly 7 to 12 cycles. Per-sample output comprised a minimum of 3 million paired-end reads containing CDR3. TCRdb reanalysed the 5' RACE reads using MiXCR and keeps one entry per CDR3 protein. The sample has a few hundred thousand distinct CDR3 sequences; 25% to 30% are singletons. Overall study results and limits: Per million T cells, the diversity of TCR beta decreased roughly linearly as age advanced. There were more naive CD4+ cells and higher diversity in long-lived donors than in aged donors.

Per the germline V gene, CDR1 is SEHNR and CDR2 is FQNEAQ (reference sequence). V was pared by 2 bases and J by 8 bases, with 9 bases of the junction left unmatched. The CDR3 is 16 amino acids. Only a few counts were recorded for this clonotype. Its antigen is as yet unknown. The V and J genes are TRBV7-9 and TRBJ2-1; TRBD2 agrees at 10 bases. The source of this sequence is a woman aged 70-85 years in good health. The sample taken for sequencing was blood. The CDR3 DNA is TGTGCCAGCAGCTTACGCTTAGGGACTAGCGACCATGAGCAGTTCTTC. As protein: CASSLRLGTSDHEQFF.